The source of this T cell receptor beta chain is a study of blood T cell repertoires in COVID-19. In the study overall: COVID-19 samples collected from the United States, Italy and Spain covered acute and convalescent phases.

The germline V gene encodes CDR1 SEHNR and CDR2 FQNEAQ (reference sequence). The CDR3 has 13 residues. Trimming cost V 4 bases and J 3 bases, with 9 bases left between them. Residents of about two dozen US areas, aged roughly 18 to 89 years, made up the participants. Participants' reported clinical history set cohort assignment. The study counted Cohort 3 donors as recovered given two negative PCRs, clearance, or symptom resolution. Profiled with immunoSEQ multiplex PCR; TCRdb holds only in-frame clones, not every one. The sample holds about 200,000 clones, roughly 84% seen once. Input material: PBMCs or T cells enriched from blood (not recorded which). The rearrangement uses TRBV7-9 and TRBJ1-2; no definite D call. The receptor's source is a man aged 35-49 years who had recovered from COVID-19. In nucleotides, the CDR3 is TGTGCCAGCAGCTCGGTCGAGTACTATGGCTACACCTTC. It yields the protein CASSSVEYYGYTF.